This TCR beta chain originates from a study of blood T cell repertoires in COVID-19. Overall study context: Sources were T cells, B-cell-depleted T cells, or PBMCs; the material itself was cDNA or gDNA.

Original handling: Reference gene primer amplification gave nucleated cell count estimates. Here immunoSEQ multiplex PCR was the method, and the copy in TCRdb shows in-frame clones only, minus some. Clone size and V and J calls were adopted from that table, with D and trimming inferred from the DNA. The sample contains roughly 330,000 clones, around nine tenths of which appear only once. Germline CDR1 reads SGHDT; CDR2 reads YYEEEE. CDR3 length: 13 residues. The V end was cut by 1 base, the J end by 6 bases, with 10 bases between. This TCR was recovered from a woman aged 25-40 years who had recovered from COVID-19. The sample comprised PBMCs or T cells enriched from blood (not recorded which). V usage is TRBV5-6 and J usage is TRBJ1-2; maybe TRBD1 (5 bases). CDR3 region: CASSLPQGDGYTF. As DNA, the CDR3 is TGTGCCAGCAGCTTGCCGCAGGGCGATGGCTACACCTTC.